These 9 T cell receptor beta chains were all obtained from the same sample, sequenced in a study of T cell responses to AZD1222 COVID-19 vaccine. Clones were read by immunoSEQ multiplex PCR, and TCRdb kept only the in-frame ones, dropping some. The repertoire has more than 95,000 clones, 90% of them found once; the top ten carry about 4.8%. The sequenced sample was peripheral blood, obtained on day 0 of AZD1222 vaccination. All receptors derive from an adult in good health.

This sequence joins TRBV4-2 and TRBJ1-1; 11 bases align to TRBD1. CDR1 LGHNA and CDR2 YNFKEQ come from the germline V gene. The CDR3 extends over 17 amino acids. J lost 0 bases, V lost 4 bases, and 7 bases had no gene match. The chain's CDR3 is CASSPRTGGPMNTEAFF. The CDR3 coding sequence is TGTGCCAGCAGCCCGCGGACAGGGGGCCCGATGAACACTGAAGCTTTCTTT.

This chain joins TRBV5-6 and TRBJ2-5; 8 bases are shared with TRBD1. Germline CDR1 SGHDT, CDR2 YYEEEE. Trimming at V came to 2 bases and at J to 2 bases, leaving 5 bases not matched to a gene. There are 15 residues in the CDR3. CDR3 protein: CASSLRTGNQETQYF. As DNA, the CDR3 is TGTGCCAGCAGCTTAAGGACAGGGAATCAAGAGACCCAGTACTTC.

This clone ranks as medium-sized. This chain joins TRBV4-1 and TRBJ2-5; D may match TRBD1 or TRBD2 (5 bases each). The ends were cut back, 5 bases at V and 5 bases at J, with 21 bases in the middle. The germline V gene has CDR1 MGHRA and CDR2 YSYEKL. The CDR3 loop spans 16 amino acids. The CDR3 loop is CASSGRSVGVGETQYF. The CDR3 DNA is TGCGCCAGCAGCGGGCGATCAGTGGGGGTAGGTGAGACCCAGTACTTC.

The CDR3 bases are TGTGCCAGCAGCCTCCGGGACGGGCTATCTTATGGCTACACCTTC. As protein: CASSLRDGLSYGYTF. This sequence joins TRBV13 and TRBJ1-2, with a tentative D call TRBD1 (5 bases). The CDR3 is 15 residues long. The V gene's germline CDR1 is PRHDT and CDR2 FYEKMQ (reference sequence). Trimming left V 5 bases short and J 5 bases short, with 18 bases between.

The rearrangement links TRBV28 to TRBJ1-2; 9 bases match TRBD1. The CDR3 has 15 amino acids. The junction had 6 bases not matched to a gene; V was cut back by 3 bases and J by 4 bases. The germline V gene encodes CDR1 MDHEN and CDR2 SYDVKM. The CDR3 sequence: CASSFNRDRAYGYTF. In DNA, the CDR3 is TGTGCCAGCAGTTTCAACCGGGACAGGGCCTATGGCTACACCTTC.

The gene calls are TRBV6-1 and TRBJ1-1; TRBD1 is a possible D gene (5 bases). This CDR3 region has 14 residues. V shed 1 base and J shed 4 bases, with 10 bases lying between them. The germline gives CDR1 MNHNS, CDR2 SASEGT. CDR3 region: CASSEDSGFTEAFF. CDR3 DNA: TGTGCCAGCAGTGAAGATTCAGGGTTCACTGAAGCTTTCTTT.

The V call is TRBV2, the J call TRBJ2-7, with D possibly called TRBD1 or TRBD2 (7 bases each). V was clipped by 6 bases and J by 4 bases, with 19 bases between them. Per germline, CDR1 SNHLY and CDR2 FYNNEI. The CDR3 is 15 amino acids. CDR3 bases: TGTGCCAGCAGGAGGCGGGGGACAGACTTTTACGAGCAGTACTTC. This sequence encodes CASRRRGTDFYEQYF.

This clone has just one count. This chain links TRBV7-2 with TRBJ2-3; D possibly corresponds to TRBD2 (6 bases). The V gene lost 5 bases and the J gene lost 1 base, with 7 bases spanning the gap. Germline values: CDR1 SGHTA, CDR2 FQGNSA. The CDR3 has 13 amino acids. Written as DNA, the CDR3 is TGTGCCAGCAGCAGACTAGGCACAGATACGCAGTATTTT. It translates to CASSRLGTDTQYF.

This clone has only one observation. This specimen includes other DNA sequences encoding the same CDR3. This sequence joins TRBV28 and TRBJ2-7; no definite D call. This CDR3 has 13 amino acids. V was pared by 3 bases and J by 0 bases, with 6 bases between. CDR1 is MDHEN, CDR2 SYDVKM, per germline. CDR3 loop: CASSLGRSYEQYF. CDR3 sequence (DNA): TGTGCCAGCAGTTTGGGCCGCTCCTACGAGCAGTACTTC.